Listed below are T cell receptor beta chains from one sample, sequenced in a study of beta chain features in type 1 diabetes. Generated by immunoSEQ multiplex PCR, the TCRdb table keeps only in-frame clones and is missing some. The data hold about 250,000 clones, with 13% to 15% observed a single time. Sample: naive CD4+ T cells from blood. The receptors here all came from a woman aged 40 to 50 in good health. The CDR3 runs from the conserved cysteine through the conserved F or W. The D gene is left open where the match is weak. Clone sizes are given selectively: once, few, many, or a class where the clone is expanded.

size	V	J	D	DNA	CDR3
few	TRBV19	TRBJ2-7	TRBD1	TGTGCCAGTAGTGTGGGACAGACGTACGAGCAGTACTTC	CASSVGQTYEQYF
NA	TRBV27	TRBJ2-5	NA	TGTGCCAGCAGTTTAACTTGGACAGAAGAGACCCAGTACTTC	CASSLTWTEETQYF
few	TRBV7-8	TRBJ1-5	TRBD1	TGTGCCAGCAGCTTAACAGGGGGATATCAGCCCCAGCATTTT	CASSLTGGYQPQHF
few	TRBV5-4	TRBJ2-1	TRBD2	TGTGCCAGCAGCGCCCCCATGCTAGCGGGTTCTAATGAGCAGTTCTTC	CASSAPMLAGSNEQFF
NA	TRBV5-4	TRBJ1-2	TRBD1	TGTGCCAGCAGCCGGACAGGGGGGGATGGCTACACCTTC	CASSRTGGDGYTF
NA	TRBV6-5	TRBJ1-1	NA	TGTGCCAGCAGTTACAGGGGAACTAACACTGAAGCTTTCTTT	CASSYRGTNTEAFF
NA	TRBV29-1	TRBJ2-7	NA	TGCAGCGTTCGATCACAGGTTAGCTACGAGCAGTACTTC	CSVRSQVSYEQYF
NA	TRBV9	TRBJ1-4	TRBD1	TGTGCCAGCAGCGTAGACAGGGGAGGCCTCGAAAAACTGTTTTTT	CASSVDRGGLEKLFF
NA	TRBV7-2	TRBJ1-4	NA	TGTGCCAGCACCCGTTCAACTAATGAAAAACTGTTTTTT	CASTRSTNEKLFF
few	TRBV23-1	TRBJ2-6	TRBD1	TGCGCCAGCAGTCCCTCAGTAAAGGGGACAGGGCCCTCCTCTGGGGCCAACGTCCTGACTTTC	CASSPSVKGTGPSSGANVLTF
few	TRBV4-1	TRBJ1-5	TRBD1	TGCGCCAGCAGCCAAACAGGGGGCATTCAGCCCCAGCATTTT	CASSQTGGIQPQHF